The next 20 T cell receptor beta chains were all read from a single sample in a study of CD4 T cells in relation to SARS-CoV-2 and coronaviruses. These receptors are not linked to any known antigen. CD4+ T cells from unexposed donors were obtained before the COVID-19 pandemic (2011-2018). CD4+ T cells were isolated from the cells after 10 days of culture. Repertoires were generated with immunoSEQ multiplex PCR, while TCRdb's copy carries only in-frame clones and drops some. There are more than 25,000 clones in the sample; approximately 78% occur only once, and approximately 22% lies in the top ten. Input material: CD4+ T cells from PBMCs, cultured in vitro. These receptors were taken from a human donor in good health.

The chain employs TRBV9 and TRBJ2-2; 9 nucleotides align to TRBD2. Germline lookup yields CDR1 SGDLS and CDR2 YYNGEE. The ends lost 4 bases at V and 5 bases at J; junction bases unmatched: 9. The CDR3 is made up of 16 amino acids. The CDR3 spells CASSPSGTSPTGELFF. The CDR3, as DNA: TGTGCCAGCAGCCCCTCTGGGACTAGCCCAACCGGGGAGCTGTTTTTT.

This clone has a handful of counts. The gene calls are TRBV6-5 and TRBJ1-1; D gene uncertain. This CDR3 comprises 11 residues. V was trimmed by 4 bases and J by 8 bases, leaving 8 bases between them. CDR1 is MNHEY, CDR2 SVGAGI, per germline. CDR3 sequence: CASSSGGEAFF. The CDR3 DNA is TGTGCCAGCAGTTCGGGCGGAGAAGCTTTCTTT.

This clone was seen a few times. The rearrangement joins TRBV4-2 to TRBJ2-2; D ambiguous. CDR3 size: 14 residues. Germline CDR1 and CDR2: LGHNA and YNFKEQ. Trimming removed 0 bases at V and 6 bases at J, with 8 bases between. The CDR3, as DNA: TGTGCCAGCAGCCAAGAGAGAGGTCCCGGGGAGCTGTTTTTT. As protein: CASSQERGPGELFF.

This chain links TRBV18 with TRBJ2-6; no reliable D call. V lost 2 bases, J lost 1 base, and 6 bases lay in between. The CDR3 contains 15 residues. CDR1 and CDR2 from the germline V gene are KGHSH and LQKENI. The CDR3 protein is CASSPKGSGANVLTF. The DNA for the CDR3 is TGTGCCAGCTCACCAAAAGGGTCTGGGGCCAACGTCCTGACTTTC.

This clone was recorded once. The chain uses TRBV11-2 and TRBJ1-3; 7 bases agree with TRBD1. This CDR3 is 16 amino acids long. J gave up 0 bases and V 5 bases, and 7 bases lay outside the gene matches. Germline V gene data show CDR1 as SGHAT and CDR2 as FQNNGV. The CDR3 here is CASSTHRGRSGNTIYF. The CDR3 nucleotides are TGTGCCAGCAGCACCCACAGGGGACGCTCTGGAAACACCATATATTTT.

V gene TRBV4-1 combines with J gene TRBJ1-5, with 8 bases fitting TRBD1. Germline loops: CDR1 MGHRA, CDR2 YSYEKL. This CDR3 has 14 residues. V lost 4 bases, J lost 6 bases, and 5 bases stayed unmatched. As DNA, the CDR3 is TGCGCCAGCAGCCGTTCAGGGGGCGTTCAGCCCCAGCATTTT. Translating gives CASSRSGGVQPQHF.

There are a few counts of this clone. The V call is TRBV4-3, the J call TRBJ1-5; 9 nucleotides match TRBD1. Trimming cost V 2 bases and J 4 bases; bases outside gene matches: 6. The CDR3 sequence is 16 residues long. Germline loops: CDR1 LGHNA, CDR2 YSLEER. CDR3 region: CASSQFRTGANQPQHF. The CDR3, as DNA: TGCGCCAGCAGCCAATTTCGGACAGGGGCAAATCAGCCCCAGCATTTT.

V usage is TRBV19 and J usage is TRBJ1-1; 11 bases are shared with TRBD1. The CDR3 totals 16 residues. V dropped 6 bases and J dropped 9; count of bases not matched to a gene: 15. Germline V gene sequence: CDR1 LNHDA, CDR2 SQIVND (reference sequence). CDR3 in DNA: TGTGCCAGTAGGGGGGGGAGGACAGGGGGCGCCGAGAAAGCTTTCTTT. Encoded protein: CASRGGRTGGAEKAFF.

The rearrangement joins TRBV19 to TRBJ1-1; D possibly corresponds to TRBD1 (6 bases). The CDR3 runs 15 residues. Germline CDR1 is LNHDA and CDR2 is SQIVND (reference sequence). Deletions cut 3 bases from V and 4 bases from J, with 15 bases between. The CDR3 here is CASSISPGVITEAFF. In DNA form, the CDR3 reads TGTGCCAGTAGTATCTCTCCAGGGGTCATCACTGAAGCTTTCTTT. Looking up the rest from reference TRBV19 and TRBJ1-1 gives the full variable domain: DGGITQSPKYLFRKEGQNVTLSCEQNLNHDAMYWYRQDPGQGLRLIYYSQIVNDFQKGDIAEGYSVSREKKESFPLTVTSAQKNPTAFYLCASSISPGVITEAFFGQGTRLTVV.

The chain links TRBV2 to TRBJ2-1; perhaps TRBD1 as D (9 bases). Germline V gene lookup returns CDR1 SNHLY and CDR2 FYNNEI. V dropped 5 bases and J dropped 6 bases, with 23 bases sitting between them. The CDR3 extends over 17 amino acids. CDR3 nucleotides: TGTGCCAGCAGTTACAGGGGGCCGGGACTAGGAACCAATGAGCAGTTCTTC. Translated, it gives CASSYRGPGLGTNEQFF. Using reference TRBV2 and TRBJ2-1 for the parts outside the CDR3, the full variable domain is EPEVTQTPSHQVTQMGQEVILRCVPISNHLYFYWYRQILGQKVEFLVSFYNNEISEKSEIFDDQFSVERPDGSNFTLKIRSTKLEDSAMYFCASSYRGPGLGTNEQFFGPGTRLTVL.

The genes are TRBV7-2 and TRBJ1-1; no firm D call. Per germline, CDR1 SGHTA and CDR2 FQGNSA. Trimming shortened V by 0 bases and J by 1 base, and 3 bases separated the two germline ends. The CDR3 extends over 13 amino acids. CDR3 sequence reads: CASSLAPNTEAFF. DNA of the CDR3: TGTGCCAGCAGCTTAGCCCCGAACACTGAAGCTTTCTTT.

V and J are TRBV12-3 or TRBV12-4 and TRBJ1-1; a possible D gene is TRBD1 (6 bases). V lost 7 bases, J lost 10 bases, and 19 bases lay in between. This CDR3 contains 13 residues. The CDR3 protein is CASNRGGSYLAFF. In DNA form, the CDR3 reads TGTGCCAGCAACCGAGGGGGTTCCTACTTAGCTTTCTTT.

The chain has TRBV5-1 and TRBJ2-5, with D perhaps matching TRBD2 (6 bases). CDR3 length equals 14 residues. The V end lost 4 bases, the J end lost 2 bases, and 12 bases lay between the germline ends. Germline V gene data show CDR1 as SGHRS and CDR2 as YFSETQ. The CDR3 loop is CASSPLGGQETQYF. In nucleotides, the CDR3 is TGCGCCAGCAGCCCCCTGGGGGGACAAGAGACCCAGTACTTC.

V and J are TRBV29-1 and TRBJ1-1, with D perhaps matching TRBD1 (6 bases). The CDR3 runs to 13 residues. With 2 bases removed from V and 10 bases from J, the gap between germline ends came to 17 bases. The germline V gene encodes CDR1 SQVTM and CDR2 ANQGSEA. This CDR3 is CSVEHSQGGAAFF. CDR3 nucleotide sequence: TGCAGCGTTGAACACTCACAGGGTGGAGCAGCTTTCTTT. The complete variable domain, with remaining parts taken from reference TRBV29-1 and TRBJ1-1, reads SAVISQKPSRDICQRGTSLTIQCQVDSQVTMMFWYRQQPGQSLTLIATANQGSEATYESGFVIDKFPISRPNLTFSTLTVSNMSPEDSSIYLCSVEHSQGGAAFFGQGTRLTVV.

The V call is TRBV29-1, the J call TRBJ2-5; maybe TRBD1 (5 bases). Germline V gene data show CDR1 as SQVTM and CDR2 as ANQGSEA. This CDR3 is built from 14 residues. V gave up 3 bases and J gave up 1 base, with 12 bases separating them. In nucleotides, the CDR3 is TGCAGCGTTGACAGGTTAGGGGTCCAAGAGACCCAGTACTTC. It translates to CSVDRLGVQETQYF.

This chain links TRBV7-9 with TRBJ1-1, with D maybe TRBD1 (5 bases). Per germline, CDR1 SEHNR and CDR2 FQNEAQ (reference sequence). The V end was cut by 5 bases, the J end by 4 bases, with 17 bases between. The CDR3 runs 15 residues. The CDR3 loop reads CASSLKGLQGTEAFF. CDR3 coding DNA: TGTGCCAGCAGCCTCAAAGGGCTCCAGGGCACTGAAGCTTTCTTT.

The chain combines TRBV7-9 with TRBJ1-4, with no clear D. This CDR3 has 12 amino acids. V lost 1 base and J lost 13, with 10 bases in between. The germline CDR1 and CDR2 sequences are SEHNR and FQNEAQ (reference sequence). The CDR3 DNA is TGTGCCAGCAGCTTAGTAGACGGGGTACTGTTTTTT. It encodes CASSLVDGVLFF.

V and J are TRBV29-1 and TRBJ2-7; weak D call: TRBD2 (6 bases). The CDR3 runs to 13 residues. Germline V gene sequence: CDR1 SQVTM, CDR2 ANQGSEA. Trimming stripped 4 bases from V and 0 bases from J, with 10 bases between. The CDR3 DNA is TGCAGCGTTGGGCGGGAAAGCTCCTACGAGCAGTACTTC. Translated: CSVGRESSYEQYF.

The V and J genes are TRBV29-1 and TRBJ2-1; 11 bases agree with TRBD2. Germline V gene data show CDR1 as SQVTM and CDR2 as ANQGSEA. Unmatched junction bases numbered 5, after V lost 4 bases and J lost 6 bases. CDR3 length: 14 residues. CDR3 region: CSVATSGISNEQFF. CDR3 coding DNA: TGCAGCGTTGCGACTAGCGGGATCTCCAATGAGCAGTTCTTC.

The genes are TRBV4-2 and TRBJ2-1; 9 positions agree with TRBD2. CDR3 length: 12 amino acids. The ends lost 3 bases at V and 10 bases at J; junction bases unmatched: 1. From germline, CDR1 is LGHNA and CDR2 YNFKEQ. The DNA of the CDR3 is TGTGCCAGCAGCCATGGACTAGCGGAGCAGTTCTTC. Its translation is CASSHGLAEQFF.